This T cell receptor (beta chain) was documented in a study of low-dose radiotherapy and immunotherapy resistance in tumors. Study-level information: The study delivered 0.5 Gy per fraction every 2 weeks to Cohort 1, totaling 6.5 Gy. Intravenous cyclophosphamide 200 mg/m2 was given every two weeks, one day before radiation and immunotherapy.

Trimming stripped 6 bases from V and 1 base from J, with 10 bases between. The CDR3 length is 13 residues. Primers used for first-strand cDNA, a TRAV- and TRBV-specific set, covered both alpha and beta chains. The authors amplified TCRs for 20 PCR cycles with a constant-region primer and a V-primer adapter. From the reads, TCRdb called clonotypes with MiXCR, one entry per CDR3 protein. In the table there are 12,000 to 15,000 distinct CDR3 sequences, under 80% of which are singletons. The patients who were eligible all carried advanced solid tumors that lacked tumor-infiltrating lymphocytes, meaning the tumors were TIL-negative.

This clonotype was sampled from a human donor with advanced metastatic prostate, ovarian, gallbladder or colorectal cancer (not recorded which). This table probably holds off-target reads from a library built for another chain. The chain uses TRBV12-3 or TRBV12-4 and TRBJ2-7; D is uncertain. CDR3 amino acids: CASRPKVSYEQYF. The CDR3 DNA is TGTGCCAGCAGGCCCAAGGTATCCTACGAGCAGTACTTC.